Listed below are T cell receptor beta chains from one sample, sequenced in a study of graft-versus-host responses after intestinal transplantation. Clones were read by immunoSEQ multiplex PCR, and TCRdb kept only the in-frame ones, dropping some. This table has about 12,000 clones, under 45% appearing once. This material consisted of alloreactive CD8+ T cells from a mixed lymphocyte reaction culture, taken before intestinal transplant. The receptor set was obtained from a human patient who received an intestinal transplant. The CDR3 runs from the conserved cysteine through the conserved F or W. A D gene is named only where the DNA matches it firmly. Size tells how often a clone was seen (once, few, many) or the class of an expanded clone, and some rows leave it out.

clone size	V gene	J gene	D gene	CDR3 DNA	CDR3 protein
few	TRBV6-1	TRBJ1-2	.	TGTGCCAGCAGTGAAGCTTTAACAGGGAACTATGGCTACACCTTC	CASSEALTGNYGYTF
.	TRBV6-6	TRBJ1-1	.	TGTGCCAGCAGCCCCGCTGCCGGGGGCACTGAAGCTTTCTTT	CASSPAAGGTEAFF
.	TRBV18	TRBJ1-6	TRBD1	TGTGCCAGCTCGGGACAGGGTCACTCACCCCTCCACTTT	CASSGQGHSPLHF
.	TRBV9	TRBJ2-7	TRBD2	TGTGCCAGCAGCGTAGGGACTAGCGGCTCCTACGAGCAGTACTTC	CASSVGTSGSYEQYF
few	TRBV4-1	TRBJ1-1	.	TGCGCCAGCAGCCAAGATCGGGGGTCCGGGAAAGCTTTCTTT	CASSQDRGSGKAFF
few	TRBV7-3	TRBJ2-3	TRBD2	TGTGCCAGCAGCCAATTAGCGGGAGGGCCGGATACGCAGTATTTT	CASSQLAGGPDTQYF
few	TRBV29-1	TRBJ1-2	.	TGCAGCGTTCGAGGGGTCGGGGACTATGGCTACACCTTC	CSVRGVGDYGYTF
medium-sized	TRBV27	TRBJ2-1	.	TGTGCCAGCAGTACCCTTTACAATGAGCAGTTCTTC	CASSTLYNEQFF
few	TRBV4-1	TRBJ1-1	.	TGTGCCAGCAGCCAAGGTCATCCAGGAAACACTGAAGCTTTCTTT	CASSQGHPGNTEAFF
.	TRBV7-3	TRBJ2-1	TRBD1	TGTGCCAGCAGTATGTGGGACAGGGGGCTCCATGAGCAGTTCTTC	CASSMWDRGLHEQFF
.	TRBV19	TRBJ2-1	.	TGTGCCAGTAGTATGACCTCCGCCTACAATGAGCAGTTCTTC	CASSMTSAYNEQFF
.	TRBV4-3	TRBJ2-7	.	TGCGCCAGCAGCCAAGATTCCCCGACTGGTTTTTGGGAGCAGTACTTC	CASSQDSPTGFWEQYF
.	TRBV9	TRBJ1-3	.	TGTGCCAGCAGCGTAGAGGGCACCATATATTTT	CASSVEGTIYF
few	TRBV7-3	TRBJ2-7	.	TGTGCCAGCAGCTTAGAAGACAACTCCTACGAGCAGTACTTC	CASSLEDNSYEQYF
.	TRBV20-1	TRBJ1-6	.	TGCAGTGTTCGGGAACCCCTCCACTTT	CSVREPLHF
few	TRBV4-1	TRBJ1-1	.	TGCGCCAGCAGCCAAGGGGAGGGGGGGACCACTGAAGCTTTCTTT	CASSQGEGGTTEAFF
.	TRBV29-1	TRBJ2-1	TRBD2	TGCAGCGTTGTTGGACTAGCGGGAGTCGCCAATGAGCAGTTCTTC	CSVVGLAGVANEQFF
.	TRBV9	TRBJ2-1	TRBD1	TGTGCCAGCAGCGTGACAGGGGGCAATGAGCAGTTCTTC	CASSVTGGNEQFF
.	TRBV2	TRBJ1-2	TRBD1	TGTGCCAGCAGTTATACCCGGGGGACAGGACGGTACCCCTATGGCTACACCTTC	CASSYTRGTGRYPYGYTF
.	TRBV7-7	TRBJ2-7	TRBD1	TGTGCTAGCAGCCCTGGGACAGGGGAAAGGGGCGAGCAGTACTTC	CASSPGTGERGEQYF
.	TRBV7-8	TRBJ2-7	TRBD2	TGTGCCAGCAGCTTGTCTAGCGGGAGTAGGTACGAGCAGTACTTC	CASSLSSGSRYEQYF
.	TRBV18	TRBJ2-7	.	TGTGCCAGCTCACCGGTCGACAGGACCAGACCTTACGAGCAGTACTTC	CASSPVDRTRPYEQYF
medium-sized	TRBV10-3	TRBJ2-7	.	TGTGCCATCAGTGAGTCGTTTGGGACGTCCTACGAGCAGTACTTC	CAISESFGTSYEQYF
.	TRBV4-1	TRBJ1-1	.	TGCGCCAGCAGCCAAGGAGACAGTGAAGCTTTCTTT	CASSQGDSEAFF
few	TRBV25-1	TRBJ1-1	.	TGTGCCAGCAGGGATACAGGGAACCCTGAAGCTTTCTTT	CASRDTGNPEAFF
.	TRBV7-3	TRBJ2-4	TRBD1	TGTGCCAGCAGCTTAGGGCAGGGGGTAAACATTCAGTACTTC	CASSLGQGVNIQYF
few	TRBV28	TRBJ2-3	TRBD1	TGTGCCAGTTATACCCCGGGACAGCCAGTCACAGATACGCAGTATTTT	CASYTPGQPVTDTQYF
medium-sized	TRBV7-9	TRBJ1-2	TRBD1	TGTGCCAGCACCTCAGGACAGGGCCGTAACTATGGCTACACCTTC	CASTSGQGRNYGYTF
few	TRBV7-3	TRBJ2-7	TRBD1	TGTGCCAGCAGCGTCCGGACAGGGTTGGCCCTCTACGAGCAGTACTTC	CASSVRTGLALYEQYF
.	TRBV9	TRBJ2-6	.	TGTGCCAGCAGCTTCCGGGACTCCGTCACTCTGGTTGCCAACGTCCTGACTTTC	CASSFRDSVTLVANVLTF
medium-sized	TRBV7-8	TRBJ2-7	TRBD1	TGTGCCAGCAGCTTAGCGATGGGACAGTACTACGAGCAGTACTTC	CASSLAMGQYYEQYF
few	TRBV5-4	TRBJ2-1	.	TGTGCCAGCAGCTTGGGTCCGGAGAGCTCCTACAATGAGCAGTTCTTC	CASSLGPESSYNEQFF
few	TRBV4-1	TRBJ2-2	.	TGCGCCAGCAGCCACCGGGGAGCTGTTTTT	CASSHRGAVF
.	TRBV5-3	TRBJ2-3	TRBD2	TGTGCCAGCAATTTACCAACAGGGACTAGCCCCGTGACGCAGTATTTT	CASNLPTGTSPVTQYF
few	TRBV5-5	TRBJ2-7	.	TGTGCCAGCAGCCCAGAGGAGGGCTGGGGATACGAGCAGTACTTC	CASSPEEGWGYEQYF
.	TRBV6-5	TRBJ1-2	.	TGTGCCAGCAGTGGGACAAACTATGGCTACGCCTTC	CASSGTNYGYAF
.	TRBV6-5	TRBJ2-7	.	TGTGCCGGCAGTCCTGATCCTTCCGAGCAGTACTTC	CAGSPDPSEQYF